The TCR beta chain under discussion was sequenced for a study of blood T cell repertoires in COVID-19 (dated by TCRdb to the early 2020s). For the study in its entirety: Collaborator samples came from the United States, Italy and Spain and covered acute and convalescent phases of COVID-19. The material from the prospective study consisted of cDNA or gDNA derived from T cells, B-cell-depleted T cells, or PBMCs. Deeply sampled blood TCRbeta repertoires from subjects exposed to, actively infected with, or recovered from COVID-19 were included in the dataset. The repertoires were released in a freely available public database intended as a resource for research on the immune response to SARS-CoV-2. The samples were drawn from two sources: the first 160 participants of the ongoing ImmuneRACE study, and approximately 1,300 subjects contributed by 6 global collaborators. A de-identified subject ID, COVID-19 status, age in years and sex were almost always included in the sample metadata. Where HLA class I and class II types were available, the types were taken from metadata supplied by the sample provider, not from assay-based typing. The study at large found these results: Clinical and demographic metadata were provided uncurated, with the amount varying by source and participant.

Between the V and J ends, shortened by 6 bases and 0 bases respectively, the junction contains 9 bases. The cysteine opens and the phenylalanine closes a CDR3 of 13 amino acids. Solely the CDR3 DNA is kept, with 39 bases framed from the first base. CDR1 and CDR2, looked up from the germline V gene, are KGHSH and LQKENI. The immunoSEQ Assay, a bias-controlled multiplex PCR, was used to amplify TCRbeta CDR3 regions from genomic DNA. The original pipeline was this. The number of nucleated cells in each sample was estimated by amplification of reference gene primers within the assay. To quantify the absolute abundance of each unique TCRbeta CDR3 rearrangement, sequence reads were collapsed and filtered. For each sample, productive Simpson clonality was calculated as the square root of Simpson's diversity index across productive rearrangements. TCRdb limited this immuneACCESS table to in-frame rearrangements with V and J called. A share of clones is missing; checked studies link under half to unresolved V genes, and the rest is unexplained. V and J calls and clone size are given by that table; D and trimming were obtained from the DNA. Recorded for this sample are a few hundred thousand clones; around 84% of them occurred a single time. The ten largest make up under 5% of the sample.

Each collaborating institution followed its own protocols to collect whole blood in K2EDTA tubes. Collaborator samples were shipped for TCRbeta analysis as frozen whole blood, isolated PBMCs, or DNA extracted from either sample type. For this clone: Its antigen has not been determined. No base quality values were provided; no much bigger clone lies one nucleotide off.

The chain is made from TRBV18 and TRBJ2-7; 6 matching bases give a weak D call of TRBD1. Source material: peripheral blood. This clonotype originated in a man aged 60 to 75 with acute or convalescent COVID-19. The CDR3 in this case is CASSQDSSYEQYF. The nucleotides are TGTGCCAGCTCCCAGGACAGCTCCTACGAGCAGTACTTC.